This TCR beta chain was observed in a study of blood T cell repertoires in COVID-19. As for the study in general: Samples of COVID-19 (acute and convalescent) were obtained from the United States, Italy and Spain. In each case, the material was cDNA or gDNA derived from T cells, B-cell-depleted T cells, or PBMCs.

Per the study methods: How many nucleated cells were present was estimated from reference gene primer amplification. Generated by immunoSEQ multiplex PCR, the TCRdb table keeps only in-frame clones and is missing some. Clone size and the V and J calls come from that table; the DNA yielded D and trimming. The sample holds a few hundred thousand clones, 90% seen once. The germline CDR1 and CDR2 sequences are KGHSH and LQKENI. The CDR3 loop spans 15 amino acids. V gave up 3 bases and J gave up 2 bases; unmatched junction bases: 6. Followed over time, Seattle patients had been enrolled while infection was active.

The chain uses TRBV18 and TRBJ1-2; 7 positions agree with TRBD1. Sequencing was done on a sample of peripheral blood. The origin of this receptor is a woman in her sixties or seventies with COVID-19, enrolled during active disease. CDR3 sequence: CASSPDRARNYGYTF. Here the CDR3 DNA reads TGTGCCAGCTCACCCGACAGGGCCAGGAACTATGGCTACACCTTC.